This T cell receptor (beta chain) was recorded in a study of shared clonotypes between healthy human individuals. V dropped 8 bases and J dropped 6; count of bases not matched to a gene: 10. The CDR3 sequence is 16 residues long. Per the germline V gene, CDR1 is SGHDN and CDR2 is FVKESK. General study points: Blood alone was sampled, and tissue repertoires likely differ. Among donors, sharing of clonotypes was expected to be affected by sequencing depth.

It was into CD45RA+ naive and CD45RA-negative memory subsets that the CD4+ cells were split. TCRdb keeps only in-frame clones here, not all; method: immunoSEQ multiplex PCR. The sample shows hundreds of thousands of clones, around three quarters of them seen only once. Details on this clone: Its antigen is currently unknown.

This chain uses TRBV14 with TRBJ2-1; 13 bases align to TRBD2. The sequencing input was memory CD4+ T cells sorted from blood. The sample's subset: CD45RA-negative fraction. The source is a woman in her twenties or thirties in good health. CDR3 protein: CASGTSGRAWANEQFF. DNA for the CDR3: TGTGCCAGCGGAACTAGCGGGAGGGCCTGGGCCAATGAGCAGTTCTTC.